These 14 T cell receptor beta chains originate from one sample sequenced in a study of blood T cells in healthy people across ages. A second roughly 6 to 11 cycle PCR used barcoded and J-beta primers. A single record per CDR3 protein comes from TCRdb applying MiXCR to the 5' RACE reads. The sample contains 1,800,000 or so distinct CDR3 sequences, more than 35% of which appear only once. The sequenced material came from blood. The receptor set was obtained from a human donor in good health.

This sequence joins TRBV24-1 and TRBJ2-7; TRBD1 or TRBD2 may be the D gene (5 bases each). Trimming removed 12 bases from V and 7 bases from J, with 18 bases in between. In germline, CDR1 is KGHDR, CDR2 SFDVKD. The CDR3 loop spans 12 amino acids. The CDR3 reads CAAGTQPMEQYF. CDR3 coding DNA: TGTGCCGCCGGGACCCAACCAATGGAGCAGTACTTC.

The chain recombines TRBV5-1 with TRBJ2-1; D is undetermined. The V gene lost 0 bases and the J gene lost 7 bases, with 14 bases spanning the gap. CDR3 size: 15 residues. Per the germline V gene, CDR1 is SGHRS and CDR2 is YFSETQ. Written as DNA, the CDR3 is TGCGCCAGCAGCTTGGCCTTAGACCCCCAAAATGAGCAGTTCTTC. Amino acid sequence: CASSLALDPQNEQFF.

This clonotype has just a few counts. The rearrangement uses TRBV20-1 and TRBJ2-7; 7 nucleotides agree with TRBD1. This CDR3 contains 16 residues. Unmatched junction bases numbered 14, after V lost 5 bases and J lost 1 base. CDR1 is DFQATT, CDR2 SNEGSKA, per germline (reference sequence). CDR3 DNA: TGCAGTGCTGCCCACCTACCGGGACAGATGTCCTACGAGCAGTACTTC. Amino acids: CSAAHLPGQMSYEQYF.

The chain links TRBV10-3 to TRBJ2-5; 11 bases are shared with TRBD2. Germline V gene sequence: CDR1 ENHRY, CDR2 SYGVKD. CDR3 length: 15 amino acids. The V segment lost 5 bases and the J segment 11 bases; nucleotides outside the gene matches: 13. This CDR3 is CAISLTSGGDNEQYF. In DNA form, the CDR3 reads TGTGCCATCAGTCTTACTAGCGGGGGAGACAATGAGCAGTACTTC.

The chain employs TRBV7-2 and TRBJ1-2, with D possibly TRBD1 on 5 matching bases. The CDR3 sequence is 12 residues long. Trimming left V 5 bases short and J 6 bases short, with 10 bases between. Germline-derived CDR1 and CDR2 are SGHTA and FQGNSA. CDR3 in amino acids: CASSAGVHGYTF. CDR3 sequence (DNA): TGTGCCAGCAGCGCGGGGGTCCATGGCTACACCTTC.

The DNA of the CDR3 is TGCGCCAGCAGCCAAGGCCTGGGACAGGGGGATAATGAGCAGTTCTTC. Its protein product is CASSQGLGQGDNEQFF. The chain links TRBV4-3 to TRBJ2-1, with 11 bases lining up with TRBD1. V was pared by 1 base and J by 7 bases, with 6 bases of the junction left unmatched. The length of the CDR3 is 16 residues. CDR1 LGHNA and CDR2 YSLEER come from the germline V gene.

This clonotype was recorded at least ten times. This sequence joins TRBV5-1 and TRBJ2-7, with 7 bases lining up with TRBD1. Germline CDR1 is SGHRS and CDR2 is YFSETQ. The CDR3 extends over 14 amino acids. The trim removed 4 bases at V and 0 bases at J, leaving 4 bases unmatched. The chain's CDR3 is CASSPGTDSYEQYF. CDR3 bases: TGCGCCAGCAGCCCCGGGACAGACTCCTACGAGCAGTACTTC.

The chain links TRBV7-9 to TRBJ1-2, with D unresolved. Trimming cost V 5 bases and J 5 bases, with 12 bases left between them. The CDR3 has 13 residues. Germline V lookup: CDR1 SEHNR, CDR2 FQNEAQ (reference sequence). CDR3 nucleotides: TGTGCCAGCAGCCGAAGGGTGGAGTATGGCTACACCTTC. Protein product: CASSRRVEYGYTF.

This chain connects TRBV7-2 to TRBJ1-5; 9 bases map to TRBD1. CDR3 length equals 14 residues. Unmatched junction bases numbered 7, after V lost 7 bases and J lost 6 bases. Germline V lookup: CDR1 SGHTA, CDR2 FQGNSA. The CDR3 sequence is CASTLTQGAQPQHF. The CDR3 coding sequence is TGTGCCAGCACCTTGACACAGGGGGCTCAGCCCCAGCATTTT.

This clonotype was counted a few times. This rearrangement joins TRBV7-8 to TRBJ2-3; unclear D gene. CDR3 size: 20 residues. Germline CDR1 reads SGHVS; CDR2 reads FQNEAQ. Trimming took 2 bases from V and 1 from J, leaving 25 bases between them. CDR3: CASSLRNKVQIESGTDTQYF. The CDR3 DNA sequence: TGTGCCAGCAGCTTAAGGAACAAGGTACAGATAGAATCTGGCACAGATACGCAGTATTTT.

V usage is TRBV20-1 and J usage is TRBJ1-2; D remains ambiguous. V lost 0 bases and J lost 6, with 8 bases in between. This CDR3 spans 12 amino acids. CDR1 and CDR2 (germline): DFQATT, SNEGSKA (reference sequence). CDR3: CSARDMRDGYTF. The DNA of the CDR3 is TGCAGTGCTAGAGATATGAGGGATGGCTACACCTTC.

The J gene is TRBJ1-1, the V gene TRBV6-5; the match to TRBD1 covers 7 bases. This CDR3 region has 12 residues. Germline assignment: CDR1 MNHEY and CDR2 SVGAGI. V shed 6 bases and J 9 bases; nucleotides not matched to a gene: 7. The DNA of the CDR3 is TGTGCCAGCAGACATCCGGGACAGAAAGCTTTCTTT. Translated, it gives CASRHPGQKAFF.

Remarks on this clonotype: A much bigger clone sits one base away, suggesting this may be a read error. This rearrangement joins TRBV7-9 to TRBJ2-7, with D perhaps TRBD2 (5 bases). V was shortened by 4 bases and J by 1 base, with 5 bases between the two germline ends. The CDR3 runs 12 residues. Germline V CDR1 and CDR2: SEHNR, FQNEAQ (reference sequence). The CDR3 bases are TGTGCCAGCAGCTGGGAGTCCTACGAGCAGTACTTC. Translation gives CASSWESYEQYF.

CDR3 sequence (DNA): TGTGCCAGCAGTGAGTGGACAGGGGCGGGCAATGAGCAGTTCTTC. Protein sequence: CASSEWTGAGNEQFF. The J gene is TRBJ2-1, the V gene TRBV25-1; 9 bases line up with TRBD1. Trimming cost V 3 bases and J 6 bases; bases outside gene matches: 6. The length of the CDR3 is 15 residues. In germline, CDR1 is MGHDK, CDR2 SYGVNS. Together with reference TRBV25-1 and TRBJ2-1, the CDR3 gives the full variable domain: EADIYQTPRYLVIGTGKKITLECSQTMGHDKMYWYQQDPGMELHLIHYSYGVNSTEKGDLSSESTVSRIRTEHFPLTLESARPSHTSQYLCASSEWTGAGNEQFFGPGTRLTVL.